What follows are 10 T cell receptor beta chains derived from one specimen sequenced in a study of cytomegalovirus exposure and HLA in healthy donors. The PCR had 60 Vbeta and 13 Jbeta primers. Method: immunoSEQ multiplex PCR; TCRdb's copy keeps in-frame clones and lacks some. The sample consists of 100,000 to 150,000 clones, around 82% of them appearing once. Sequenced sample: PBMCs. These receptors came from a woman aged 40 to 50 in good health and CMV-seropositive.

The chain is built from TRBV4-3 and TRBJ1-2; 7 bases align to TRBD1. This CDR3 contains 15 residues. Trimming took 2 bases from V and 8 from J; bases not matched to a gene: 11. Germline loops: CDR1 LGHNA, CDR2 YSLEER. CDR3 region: CASSQHSDRVEGYTF. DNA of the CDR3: TGCGCCAGCAGCCAACACTCCGACAGGGTAGAAGGCTACACCTTC.

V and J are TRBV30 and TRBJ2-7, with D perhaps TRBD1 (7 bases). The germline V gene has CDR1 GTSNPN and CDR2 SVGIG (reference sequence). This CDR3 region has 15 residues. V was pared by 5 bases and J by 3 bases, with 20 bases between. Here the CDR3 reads CAWPTWRDSSYEQYF. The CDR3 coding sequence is TGTGCCTGGCCAACCTGGAGGGACAGTAGCTACGAGCAGTACTTC.

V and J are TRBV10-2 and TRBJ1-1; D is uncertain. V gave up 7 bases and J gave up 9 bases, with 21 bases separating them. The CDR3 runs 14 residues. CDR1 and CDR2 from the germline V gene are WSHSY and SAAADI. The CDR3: CASTYSRSNGKAFF. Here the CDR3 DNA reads TGCGCCAGCACCTATTCAAGGTCAAACGGGAAAGCTTTCTTT.

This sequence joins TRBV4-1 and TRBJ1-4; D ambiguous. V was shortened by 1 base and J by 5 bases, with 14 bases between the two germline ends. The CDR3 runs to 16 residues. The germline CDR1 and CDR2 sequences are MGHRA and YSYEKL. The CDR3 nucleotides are TGCGCCAGCAGCCAAGGTGCCGCGCGAGGGAATGAAAAACTGTTTTTT. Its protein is CASSQGAARGNEKLFF.

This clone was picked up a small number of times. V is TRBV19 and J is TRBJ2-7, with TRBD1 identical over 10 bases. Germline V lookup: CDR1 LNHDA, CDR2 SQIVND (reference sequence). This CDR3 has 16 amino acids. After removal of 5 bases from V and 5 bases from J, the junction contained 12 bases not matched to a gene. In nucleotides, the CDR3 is TGTGCCAGTAGTGCGCATTCGGACAGGGGGGAAGACGAGCAGTACTTC. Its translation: CASSAHSDRGEDEQYF.

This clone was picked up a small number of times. CDR3 amino acids: CASSPTGQGFEKLFF. The CDR3 nucleotides are TGCGCCAGCAGCCCGACGGGACAGGGGTTTGAAAAACTGTTTTTT. The chain is built from TRBV5-1 and TRBJ1-4; 10 bases are shared with TRBD1. The CDR3 has 15 amino acids. From germline, CDR1 is SGHRS and CDR2 YFSETQ. With 4 bases clipped from V and 7 bases from J, the junction kept 7 bases outside the gene matches.

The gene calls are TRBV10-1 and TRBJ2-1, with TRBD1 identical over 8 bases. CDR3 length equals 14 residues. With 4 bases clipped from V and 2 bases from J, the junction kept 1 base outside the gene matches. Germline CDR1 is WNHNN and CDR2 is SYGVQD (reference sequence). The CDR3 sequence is CASSAGGPYNEQFF. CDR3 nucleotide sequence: TGCGCCAGCAGTGCAGGGGGCCCCTACAATGAGCAGTTCTTC.

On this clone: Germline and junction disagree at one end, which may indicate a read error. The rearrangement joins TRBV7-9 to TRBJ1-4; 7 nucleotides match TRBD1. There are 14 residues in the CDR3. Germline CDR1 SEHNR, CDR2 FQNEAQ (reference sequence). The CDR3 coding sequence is TGTTCCAGCAGCTTGAACAGGGGTAATGAAAAACTGTTTTTT. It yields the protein CSSSLNRGNEKLFF.

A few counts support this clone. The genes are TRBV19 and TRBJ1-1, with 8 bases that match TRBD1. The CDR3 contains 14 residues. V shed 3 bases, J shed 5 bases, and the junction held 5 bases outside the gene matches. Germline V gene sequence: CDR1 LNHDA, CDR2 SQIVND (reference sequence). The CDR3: CASSISRGQTEAFF. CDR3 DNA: TGTGCCAGTAGTATTAGCAGGGGGCAAACTGAAGCTTTCTTT.

This CDR3 reads CASSLDLPTYTGGNEKLFF. CDR3 DNA: TGTGCCAGCAGCTTAGACCTCCCGACCTACACAGGGGGTAATGAAAAACTGTTTTTT. The V gene is TRBV7-2, the J gene TRBJ1-4, with 8 nucleotides matching TRBD1. The CDR3 loop spans 19 amino acids. Germline V CDR1 and CDR2: SGHTA, FQGNSA. Trimming removed 1 base from V and 4 bases from J; junction bases left unmatched: 14.